A single sample is the source of the 28 T cell receptor beta chains below, sequenced in a study of cytomegalovirus exposure and HLA in healthy donors. PCR was performed using 60 Vbeta and 13 Jbeta primers. Assay used: immunoSEQ multiplex PCR; TCRdb lists only in-frame clones, some missing. The data show about 85,000 clones, about 80% seen once. Sequenced material: PBMCs. The source is a woman aged 45 to 65 in good health and CMV-seropositive.

The V and J genes are TRBV5-1 and TRBJ1-4, with 7 nucleotides matching TRBD1. The CDR3 covers 15 residues. Looked up from germline, CDR1 is SGHRS and CDR2 is YFSETQ. J was trimmed by 0 bases and V by 4 bases; bases with no gene match: 3. CDR3 in DNA: TGCGCCAGCAGCAGACAGGGTTCAACTAATGAAAAACTGTTTTTT. Translation: CASSRQGSTNEKLFF. The full variable domain, in which reference TRBV5-1 and TRBJ1-4 provide the parts outside the CDR3, is KAGVTQTPRYLIKTRGQQVTLSCSPISGHRSVSWYQQTPGQGLQFLFEYFSETQRNKGNFPGRFSGRQFSNSRSEMNVSTLELGDSALYLCASSRQGSTNEKLFFGSGTQLSVL.

This clone was seen once. This rearrangement joins TRBV11-1 to TRBJ2-3; 7 nucleotides line up with TRBD1. V trimming: 2 bases; J trimming: 4 bases; junction bases outside the gene matches: 3. This CDR3 is 14 amino acids long. Germline V gene lookup returns CDR1 SGHAT and CDR2 FQDESV (reference sequence). The CDR3 DNA reads as TGTGCCAGCAGCTTACGACAGGGCGCAGATACGCAGTATTTT. This sequence encodes CASSLRQGADTQYF.

A note on this clone: The CDR3 end shows no conserved phenylalanine or tryptophan, and so a read error is likely. The J gene is TRBJ1-1, the V gene TRBV5-1; TRBD1 matches 10 bases. This CDR3 has 13 amino acids. The germline CDR1 and CDR2 sequences are SGHRS and YFSETQ. V lost 0 bases, J lost 11 bases, and 4 bases stayed unmatched. The CDR3 is CASSLGGTGDAFS. Here the CDR3 DNA reads TGCGCCAGCAGCTTGGGAGGGACAGGGGATGCTTTCTCT.

The count of this clone is one. The chain is built from TRBV7-8 and TRBJ1-2; 7 bases are a match to TRBD1. The CDR3 is 15 amino acids. The germline V gene encodes CDR1 SGHVS and CDR2 FQNEAQ. The trim removed 0 bases at V and 5 bases at J, leaving 6 bases unmatched. CDR3 region: CASSLASGTAYGYTF. CDR3 DNA sequence: TGTGCCAGCAGCTTAGCTTCCGGGACAGCGTATGGCTACACCTTC.

The table lists this clone with a count of one. This chain joins TRBV19 and TRBJ2-2; D is undetermined. Germline V CDR1 and CDR2: LNHDA, SQIVND (reference sequence). This CDR3 spans 12 amino acids. The V and J ends lost 5 bases and 7 bases respectively, with 8 bases between them. The CDR3 loop reads CASSPPYGELFF. The CDR3 coding sequence is TGTGCCAGTAGTCCTCCTTACGGGGAGCTGTTTTTT.

This clone has more than one count but fewer than ten. The rearrangement links TRBV14 to TRBJ1-1, with 7 nucleotides matching TRBD1. The V gene's germline CDR1 is SGHDN and CDR2 FVKESK. There are 16 residues in the CDR3. J gave up 0 bases and V 5 bases, and 9 bases lay outside the gene matches. The CDR3 DNA reads TGTGCCAGCAGCGAGACAGGGCTGACACTGAACACTGAAGCTTTCTTT. Protein: CASSETGLTLNTEAFF.

This rearrangement joins TRBV21-1 to TRBJ2-2; TRBD1 is the table's D call and was not checked against the DNA. TRBV21-1 is assigned pseudogene status. The CDR3 is 24 residues long. CDR3 bases: TGTGCCAGCAGCAAAAACCTACGGGGCAGGGGGCCGGTTAGTTACAGTTCGGACACCGGGGAGCTGTTTTTT. Its protein is CASSKNLRGRGPVSYSSDTGELFF.

The V gene is TRBV14, the J gene TRBJ2-7, with a weak D call TRBD1 (6 bases). The CDR3 totals 14 residues. Trimming cost V 6 bases and J 4 bases, with 16 bases left between them. Germline loops: CDR1 SGHDN, CDR2 FVKESK. The CDR3 DNA reads as TGTGCCAGCAGGTTCCCGGGACACTATTACGAGCAGTACGTC. It specifies CASRFPGHYYEQYV.

This clone appeared once. The V call is TRBV6-1, the J call TRBJ1-2; a weak D match, TRBD1 (5 bases). Trimming shortened V by 5 bases and J by 8 bases, and 15 bases separated the two germline ends. The CDR3 loop spans 13 amino acids. In germline, CDR1 is MNHNS, CDR2 SASEGT. CDR3 region: CASSLGEVTGYTF. DNA of the CDR3: TGTGCCAGCAGTCTAGGGGAGGTCACAGGCTACACCTTC.

The chain is built from TRBV11-3 and TRBJ2-1, with 8 bases identical to TRBD2. Germline CDR1 and CDR2: SGHNT and YENEEA. The CDR3 runs 15 residues. V lost 5 bases to trimming and J lost 9 bases; unmatched junction nucleotides: 12. The CDR3 sequence: CASSLPGVAGFEQFF. Written as DNA, the CDR3 is TGTGCCAGCAGCCTACCCGGAGTAGCGGGATTTGAGCAGTTCTTC. Variable domain in full (rest from reference TRBV11-3 and TRBJ2-1): EAGVVQSPRYKIIEKKQPVAFWCNPISGHNTLYWYLQNLGQGPELLIRYENEEAVDDSQLPKDRFSAERLKGVDSTLKIQPAELGDSAVYLCASSLPGVAGFEQFFGPGTRLTVL.

This chain uses TRBV6-4 with TRBJ1-1; D is unresolved. CDR1 MRHNA and CDR2 SNTAGT come from the germline V gene. The CDR3 totals 13 residues. V lost 0 bases and J 7 bases, leaving 9 bases between the germline ends. DNA for the CDR3: TGTGCCAGCAGTGACTCTAGCCAGAATGAAGCTTTCTTT. This codes for CASSDSSQNEAFF.

This clone was seen a single time. The chain is built from TRBV6-1 and TRBJ2-3; D is undetermined. Germline CDR1 is MNHNS and CDR2 is SASEGT. There are 15 residues in the CDR3. Trimming took 2 bases from V and 0 from J, leaving 9 bases between them. CDR3 nucleotides: TGTGCCAGCAGTGAATACTCACCCAGCACAGATACGCAGTATTTT. Translation: CASSEYSPSTDTQYF.

V is TRBV21-1 and J is TRBJ1-5; the table's TRBD1 call for D was not verified on the DNA. TRBV21-1 is tagged as a pseudogene. The CDR3 is 13 amino acids. Here the CDR3 DNA reads TGTGCCAGCACCCCCCTTCCCAGTCAGCCCCAGCATTTT. As protein: CASTPLPSQPQHF.

V and J are TRBV19 and TRBJ1-4, with 8 bases matching TRBD1. This CDR3 is built from 17 residues. Trimming removed 4 bases from V and 8 bases from J; junction bases left unmatched: 15. Looked up from germline, CDR1 is LNHDA and CDR2 is SQIVND (reference sequence). The CDR3 DNA follows: TGTGCCAGTAGTACACAGGGGGATGTGGTGTTGAGCGAAAAACTGTTTTTT. Encoded protein: CASSTQGDVVLSEKLFF.

This clone was picked up one time. The CDR3 DNA reads TGTGCCAGTTCTAGGGGGCCTAAGATTGAGCAGTTCTTC. As protein: CASSRGPKIEQFF. The V call is TRBV19, the J call TRBJ2-1, with 7 bases identical to TRBD1. The CDR3 consists of 13 residues. CDR1 is LNHDA and CDR2 is SQIVND in the germline V gene (reference sequence). The trim removed 8 bases at V and 9 bases at J, leaving 10 bases unmatched.

This chain joins TRBV6-5 and TRBJ2-1, with 7 nucleotides matching TRBD2. J gave up 1 base and V 2 bases, and 5 bases lay outside the gene matches. This CDR3 spans 16 amino acids. Germline V lookup: CDR1 MNHEY, CDR2 SVGAGI. Written as DNA, the CDR3 is TGTGCCAGCAGTTACGGCGGGGGAAGATCCTACAATGAGCAGTTCTTC. It translates to CASSYGGGRSYNEQFF.

The count of this clone is one. V gene TRBV18 combines with J gene TRBJ2-3; 7 positions agree with TRBD2. There are 14 residues in the CDR3. The germline gives CDR1 KGHSH, CDR2 LQKENI. J was trimmed by 6 bases and V by 6 bases; bases with no gene match: 9. The CDR3 sequence is CASSPLGRADTQYF. The CDR3 DNA follows: TGTGCCAGCTCGCCTCTAGGGAGGGCGGATACGCAGTATTTT.

This clone has a single count. This chain connects TRBV6-5 to TRBJ1-1; D may be TRBD1 (5 bases). Germline CDR1 reads MNHEY; CDR2 reads SVGAGI. V was trimmed by 5 bases and J by 4 bases, leaving 17 bases between them. This CDR3 has 15 amino acids. The CDR3 DNA follows: TGTGCCAGCAGTCATGGCGAATTAAGGGGCACTGAAGCTTTCTTT. Its translation: CASSHGELRGTEAFF.

V is TRBV5-6 and J is TRBJ2-7; D call uncertain. Trimming pared 5 bases from V and 0 bases from J, leaving 9 bases between. Germline values: CDR1 SGHDT, CDR2 YYEEEE. This CDR3 contains 13 residues. CDR3 in amino acids: CASRDRSSYEQYF. CDR3 sequence (DNA): TGTGCCAGCAGAGACCGGAGCTCCTACGAGCAGTACTTC.

V usage is TRBV6-1 and J usage is TRBJ1-1, with D possibly TRBD1 on 6 matching bases. CDR3 length equals 13 residues. V dropped 8 bases and J dropped 0 bases, with 10 bases sitting between them. Germline V gene data show CDR1 as MNHNS and CDR2 as SASEGT. As DNA, the CDR3 is TGTGCCAGCCACAGGGAAGTGAACACTGAAGCTTTCTTT. It codes for CASHREVNTEAFF.

The rearrangement uses TRBV5-8 and TRBJ1-1; the match to TRBD1 covers 8 bases. The V and J ends lost 0 bases and 1 base, in that order; junction bases with no gene match: 5. The CDR3 consists of 16 residues. Germline assignment: CDR1 SGHTS and CDR2 YDEGEE. DNA of the CDR3: TGTGCCAGCAGCTTGGACACCGGACAGGGGAACACTGAAGCTTTCTTT. Its protein product is CASSLDTGQGNTEAFF.

The chain combines TRBV4-2 with TRBJ1-1, with TRBD1 as a possible D gene (5 bases). The germline CDR1 and CDR2 sequences are LGHNA and YNFKEQ. Trimming took off 3 bases at V and 0 bases at J, with 11 bases between the two ends. CDR3 length: 15 amino acids. CDR3 DNA sequence: TGTGCCAGCAGCCAGGGTGGGGCGATGAACACTGAAGCTTTCTTT. Its protein is CASSQGGAMNTEAFF.

Here the CDR3 DNA reads TGTGCCAGTAGTCCTCGGGTCGTGGCGGGTAACACCATATATTTT. Translation: CASSPRVVAGNTIYF. This chain links TRBV19 with TRBJ1-3, with D unresolved. The CDR3 has 15 amino acids. The V end was cut by 5 bases, the J end by 7 bases, with 18 bases between. Germline V gene lookup returns CDR1 LNHDA and CDR2 SQIVND (reference sequence).

This clone was counted between two and nine times. The gene calls are TRBV9 and TRBJ1-1; 9 bases line up with TRBD1. J lost 8 bases, V lost 0 bases, and 5 bases had no gene match. Looked up from germline, CDR1 is SGDLS and CDR2 is YYNGEE. There are 14 residues in the CDR3. In DNA, the CDR3 is TGTGCCAGCAGCGTAGCCTGGGACAGGGCGGAAGCTTTCTTT. Translation gives CASSVAWDRAEAFF.

Here the CDR3 reads CASSLGVEEGTGELFF. In nucleotides, the CDR3 is TGTGCCAGCAGCTTAGGGGTGGAAGAGGGCACCGGGGAGCTGTTTTTT. The chain is built from TRBV7-9 and TRBJ2-2, with D maybe TRBD2 (5 bases). Germline assignment: CDR1 SEHNR and CDR2 FQNEAQ (reference sequence). The V and J ends lost 1 base and 4 bases respectively, with 13 bases between them. This CDR3 is 16 amino acids long.

This CDR3 is CASSNWGTAFIEQYF. In DNA form, the CDR3 reads TGTGCCAGCAGCAATTGGGGGACAGCTTTCATCGAGCAGTACTTC. The V gene is TRBV7-6, the J gene TRBJ2-7; 7 bases are shared with TRBD1. CDR3 length: 15 residues. Looked up from germline, CDR1 is SGHVS and CDR2 is FNYEAQ. V lost 5 bases to trimming and J lost 6 bases; unmatched junction nucleotides: 13. The full variable domain, its missing parts supplied by reference TRBV7-6 and TRBJ2-7, is GAGVSQSPRYKVTKRGQDVALRCDPISGHVSLYWYRQALGQGPEFLTYFNYEAQQDKSGLPNDRFSAERPEGSISTLTIQRTEQRDSAMYRCASSNWGTAFIEQYFGPGTRLTVT.

The rearrangement links TRBV29-1 to TRBJ2-5, with D maybe TRBD2 (5 bases). CDR3 length: 14 residues. Trimming removed 6 bases from V and 5 bases from J, with 19 bases in between. Germline V gene sequence: CDR1 SQVTM, CDR2 ANQGSEA. The chain's CDR3 is CSVNGVPRRETQYF. The CDR3 bases are TGCAGCGTCAACGGGGTCCCAAGGAGGGAGACCCAGTACTTC.

The rearrangement links TRBV29-1 to TRBJ2-3, with D perhaps matching TRBD2 (7 bases). The CDR3 has 13 residues. The V gene lost 6 bases and the J gene lost 5 bases, with 15 bases spanning the gap. The germline gives CDR1 SQVTM, CDR2 ANQGSEA. In DNA form, the CDR3 reads TGCAGCGTGTCACGGGGGGCCAAAGATACGCAGTATTTT. Amino acid sequence: CSVSRGAKDTQYF.